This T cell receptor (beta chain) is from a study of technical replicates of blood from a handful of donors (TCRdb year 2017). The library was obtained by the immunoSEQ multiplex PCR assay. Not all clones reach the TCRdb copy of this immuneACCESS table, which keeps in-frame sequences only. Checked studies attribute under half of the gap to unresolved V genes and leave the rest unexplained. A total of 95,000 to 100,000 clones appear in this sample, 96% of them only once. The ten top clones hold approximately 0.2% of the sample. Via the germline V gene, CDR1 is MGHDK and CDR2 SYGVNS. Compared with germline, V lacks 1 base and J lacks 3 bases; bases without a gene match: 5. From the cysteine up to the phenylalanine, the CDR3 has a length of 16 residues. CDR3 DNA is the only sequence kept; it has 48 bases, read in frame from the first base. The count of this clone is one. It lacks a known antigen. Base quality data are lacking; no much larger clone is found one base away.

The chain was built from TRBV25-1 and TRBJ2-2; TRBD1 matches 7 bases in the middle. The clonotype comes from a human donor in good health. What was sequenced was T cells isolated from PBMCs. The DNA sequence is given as TGTGCCAGCAGTGAATTTCTGGGACAGTACACCGGGGAGCTGTTTTTT. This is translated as CASSEFLGQYTGELFF. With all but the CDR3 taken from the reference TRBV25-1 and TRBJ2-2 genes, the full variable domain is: EADIYQTPRYLVIGTGKKITLECSQTMGHDKMYWYQQDPGMELHLIHYSYGVNSTEKGDLSSESTVSRIRTEHFPLTLESARPSHTSQYLCASSEFLGQYTGELFFGEGSRLTVL.